Presented here are 14 T cell receptor beta chains from one specimen sequenced in a study of beta chain features in type 1 diabetes. Expressed TCRB transcripts were sequenced because the isolated RNA had all been reverse transcribed beforehand. Sequenced by immunoSEQ multiplex PCR; TCRdb stores in-frame clones only, minus some. Counted here are around 250,000 clones, roughly 30% occurring once; the ten biggest clones make up more than 3%. The sample comprised central memory CD4+ T cells from blood. The receptors shown here come from a man younger than 40 in good health.

This sequence joins TRBV2 and TRBJ2-1, with 8 bases identical to TRBD1. CDR3 size: 14 residues. Germline assignment: CDR1 SNHLY and CDR2 FYNNEI. The V gene end was trimmed by 6 bases and the J gene end by 5 bases; junction bases not matched to a gene: 6. CDR3 protein: CASSGQGRDNEQFF. In DNA form, the CDR3 reads TGTGCCAGCAGCGGACAGGGAAGGGACAATGAGCAGTTCTTC. The variable domain in full, with the rest retrieved from reference TRBV2 and TRBJ2-1, is EPEVTQTPSHQVTQMGQEVILRCVPISNHLYFYWYRQILGQKVEFLVSFYNNEISEKSEIFDDQFSVERPDGSNFTLKIRSTKLEDSAMYFCASSGQGRDNEQFFGPGTRLTVL.

The gene calls are TRBV7-2 and TRBJ2-2; weak D call: TRBD2 (5 bases). Germline V lookup: CDR1 SGHTA, CDR2 FQGNSA. This CDR3 comprises 14 residues. V was shortened by 5 bases and J by 6 bases, with 13 bases between the two germline ends. The DNA for the CDR3 is TGTGCCAGCAGCGAAACCGGAGGCCCCGGGGAGCTGTTTTTT. Protein sequence: CASSETGGPGELFF. Filled out from reference TRBV7-2 and TRBJ2-2, the complete variable domain reads GAGVSQSPSNKVTEKGKDVELRCDPISGHTALYWYRQSLGQGLEFLIYFQGNSAPDKSGLPSDRFSAERTGGSVSTLTIQRTQQEDSAVYLCASSETGGPGELFFGEGSRLTVL.

As DNA, the CDR3 is TGTGCCAGCACCCTCGGGGGTAGCAATGCTGAAGCTTTCTTT. Amino acids: CASTLGGSNAEAFF. The chain is built from TRBV2 and TRBJ1-1; tentative D call: TRBD1 (5 bases). This CDR3 contains 14 residues. V lost 7 bases, J lost 6 bases, and 18 bases lay in between. The germline CDR1 and CDR2 sequences are SNHLY and FYNNEI.

The gene calls are TRBV2 and TRBJ2-5, with 7 bases identical to TRBD2. In germline, CDR1 is SNHLY, CDR2 FYNNEI. CDR3 length: 12 amino acids. After removal of 6 bases from V and 2 bases from J, the junction contained 0 bases not matched to a gene. CDR3 nucleotides: TGTGCCAGCAGGGGGGGGCAAGAGACCCAGTACTTC. It yields the protein CASRGGQETQYF.

The chain combines TRBV7-8 with TRBJ2-7; D is possibly TRBD2 (5 bases). The V gene's germline CDR1 is SGHVS and CDR2 FQNEAQ. V was clipped by 5 bases and J by 0 bases, with 11 bases between them. The CDR3 is made up of 14 amino acids. This CDR3 is CASSPSWSSYEQYF. CDR3 sequence (DNA): TGTGCCAGCAGCCCTAGCTGGAGCTCCTACGAGCAGTACTTC.

CDR3 in amino acids: CSVAEAFGYTF. The CDR3 DNA reads TGCAGCGTTGCCGAGGCGTTTGGCTACACCTTC. The chain uses TRBV29-1 and TRBJ1-2; D not resolved. There are 11 residues in the CDR3. Germline CDR1 is SQVTM and CDR2 is ANQGSEA. V lost 4 bases, J lost 7 bases, and 10 bases lay in between.

The sample holds a few counts of this clone. The chain uses TRBV27 and TRBJ2-7; the match to TRBD2 covers 11 bases. The CDR3 is 15 amino acids. The germline V gene encodes CDR1 MNHEY and CDR2 SMNVEV (reference sequence). The trim removed 5 bases at V and 2 bases at J, leaving 5 bases unmatched. CDR3 bases: TGTGCCAGCAGTACTACTAGCGGGGGACCCTACGAGCAGTACTTC. The encoded protein is CASSTTSGGPYEQYF.

This rearrangement joins TRBV4-3 to TRBJ2-3; perhaps TRBD2 as D (6 bases). This CDR3 is 12 amino acids long. Germline CDR1 is LGHNA and CDR2 is YSLEER. V was trimmed by 0 bases and J by 14 bases, leaving 12 bases between them. CDR3 nucleotides: TGCGCCAGCAGCCAAGACGGGGGACGCCCGTATTTT. This encodes CASSQDGGRPYF.

This chain connects TRBV21-1 to TRBJ1-5. TRBV21-1 is shown as a pseudogene. The CDR3 sequence is 14 residues long. The CDR3 region is CASSQRGENQPQHF. CDR3 DNA: TGTGCCAGCAGCCAGCGGGGTGAGAATCAGCCCCAGCATTTT.

The chain employs TRBV5-1 and TRBJ1-3; the D is unclear. V lost 5 bases to trimming and J lost 6 bases, with 15 bases between them. The germline gives CDR1 SGHRS, CDR2 YFSETQ. There are 14 residues in the CDR3. CDR3 loop: CASRATLLENTIYF. As DNA, the CDR3 is TGCGCCAGCAGAGCGACACTCTTAGAAAACACCATATATTTT.

This clone was observed a handful of times. This sequence joins TRBV6-6 and TRBJ2-1; TRBD1 matches 9 bases. Germline lookup yields CDR1 MNHNY and CDR2 SVGAGI (reference sequence). The CDR3 contains 13 residues. Losses at the gene ends were 6 bases for V and 9 bases for J; bases not matched to a gene: 6. CDR3 protein: CASSKQGAGEQFF. DNA for the CDR3: TGTGCCAGCAGCAAACAGGGGGCGGGTGAGCAGTTCTTC.

V is TRBV4-1 and J is TRBJ1-6, with a weak D call TRBD1 (5 bases). Germline V gene sequence: CDR1 MGHRA, CDR2 YSYEKL. Trimming took 1 base from V and 8 from J, leaving 9 bases between them. The CDR3 sequence is 14 residues long. The DNA for the CDR3 is TGCGCCAGCAGCCAAGGGGGCGTCGATTCACCCCTCCACTTT. It encodes CASSQGGVDSPLHF.

This chain uses TRBV20-1 with TRBJ1-2; unclear D gene. Trimming removed 4 bases from V and 6 bases from J, with 6 bases in between. Germline assignment: CDR1 DFQATT and CDR2 SNEGSKA (reference sequence). This CDR3 has 10 amino acids. The CDR3 DNA reads as TGCAGTGCTAAGAGGGATGGCTACACCTTC. This codes for CSAKRDGYTF.

The V and J genes are TRBV6-5 and TRBJ2-7; 9 positions agree with TRBD1. Germline values: CDR1 MNHEY, CDR2 SVGAGI. With V trimmed by 8 bases and J by 6 bases, 11 bases remained unmatched. The CDR3 runs 14 residues. In DNA, the CDR3 is TGTGCCAGCCGCCCACCGGGACAGGGTTCCGAGCAGTACTTC. Protein product: CASRPPGQGSEQYF.